These 28 T cell receptor beta chains were sequenced from one sample in a study of T-cell memory formation after mild COVID-19. In TCRdb, the 5' RACE reads were re-called with MiXCR into one record per CDR3 protein. The repertoire holds about 200,000 distinct CDR3 sequences, over 9.5% seen once, with 3.5% to 4% in the top ten. The sequenced sample consisted of PBMCs or a T cell subset sorted from them (not recorded which). These receptors all stem from a man younger than 30 who had mild COVID-19 (a few samples of this study predate the infection). Cell type and time point are not known.

This clonotype has ten or more counts. This chain uses TRBV4-2 with TRBJ2-2, with 13 bases matching TRBD2. Germline V gives CDR1 LGHNA, CDR2 YNFKEQ. CDR3 size: 19 residues. The ends lost 2 bases at V and 4 bases at J; junction bases unmatched: 10. CDR3 protein: CASSQLSLAGGPGTGELFF. Written as DNA, the CDR3 is TGTGCCAGCAGCCAATTATCACTAGCGGGGGGGCCGGGCACCGGGGAGCTGTTTTTT.

This clonotype was recorded a few times. DNA of the CDR3: TGCGCCAGCAGCCGGGGGGCAACTAATGAAAAACTGTTTTTT. This gives the protein CASSRGATNEKLFF. The rearrangement uses TRBV5-1 and TRBJ1-4; D possibly corresponds to TRBD1 (5 bases). This CDR3 has 14 amino acids. Germline V gene sequence: CDR1 SGHRS, CDR2 YFSETQ. V was trimmed by 4 bases and J by 0 bases, leaving 7 bases between them.

In this sample, this clonotype turned up many times. The V gene is TRBV24-1, the J gene TRBJ2-2; TRBD1 is a possible D gene (6 bases). V gave up 4 bases and J gave up 6 bases, with 14 bases separating them. The CDR3 runs 15 residues. CDR1 is KGHDR, CDR2 SFDVKD, per germline. The CDR3 here is CATSDTTGPSGELFF. DNA of the CDR3: TGTGCCACCAGTGACACGACAGGACCGTCCGGGGAGCTGTTTTTT.

This clonotype has only a few counts. This rearrangement joins TRBV4-1 to TRBJ2-3; TRBD2 matches at 9 bases. V lost 0 bases to trimming and J lost 2 bases; unmatched junction nucleotides: 6. Germline-derived CDR1 and CDR2 are MGHRA and YSYEKL. The CDR3 length is 17 residues. In nucleotides, the CDR3 is TGCGCCAGCAGCCAAGAACTGACTAGCGGATTCACAGATACGCAGTATTTT. Translating gives CASSQELTSGFTDTQYF.

This clonotype was counted between two and nine times. DNA of the CDR3: TGTGCCAGCAGTGAACAACGGGGCCTCCTGGGGGAGCTGTTTTTT. Protein: CASSEQRGLLGELFF. V gene TRBV6-1 combines with J gene TRBJ2-2; D is perhaps TRBD1 or TRBD2 (5 bases each). This CDR3 has 15 amino acids. The germline V and J ends were trimmed by 2 bases and 8 bases, with 15 bases remaining between them. CDR1 and CDR2 from the germline V gene are MNHNS and SASEGT.

This rearrangement joins TRBV7-9 to TRBJ1-1, with D hard to call. The CDR3 totals 11 residues. Between the trimmed V and J ends, which lost 7 bases and 7 bases, there was a span of 10 bases. Per germline, CDR1 SEHNR and CDR2 FQNEAQ (reference sequence). CDR3 nucleotides: TGTGCCAGCACCTCGATGGGTGAAGCTTTCTTT. Its protein is CASTSMGEAFF.

The rearrangement links TRBV3-1 to TRBJ1-5, with TRBD1 matching over 8 bases. This CDR3 has 15 residues. With V trimmed by 4 bases and J by 6 bases, 8 bases remained unmatched. Germline V lookup: CDR1 LGHDT, CDR2 YNNKEL (reference sequence). CDR3 protein: CASSPSGGSSQPQHF. The DNA for the CDR3 is TGTGCCAGCAGCCCCTCAGGGGGCTCCAGTCAGCCCCAGCATTTT.

The chain recombines TRBV20-1 with TRBJ2-5, with D possibly TRBD1 on 5 matching bases. The CDR3 has 14 residues. Germline V gene data show CDR1 as DFQATT and CDR2 as SNEGSKA (reference sequence). Trimming took 2 bases from V and 2 from J, leaving 12 bases between them. Written as DNA, the CDR3 is TGCAGTGCTAGAAAGGGGTTCGGGCAAGAGACCCAGTACTTC. This sequence encodes CSARKGFGQETQYF.

This clonotype occurred a few times. The CDR3 here is CASSPRAAANQPQHF. CDR3 DNA sequence: TGTGCCAGCTCACCACGGGCCGCGGCCAATCAGCCCCAGCATTTT. V is TRBV18 and J is TRBJ1-5; no firm D call. Germline V lookup: CDR1 KGHSH, CDR2 LQKENI. This CDR3 region has 15 residues. Trimming cost V 1 base and J 3 bases, with 10 bases left between them.

The V and J genes are TRBV10-2 and TRBJ2-1, with D possibly TRBD1 on 6 matching bases. V lost 4 bases and J 2 bases, leaving 9 bases between the germline ends. This CDR3 region has 14 residues. Germline V gives CDR1 WSHSY, CDR2 SAAADI. The CDR3 here is CASSGGQTYNEQFF. Written as DNA, the CDR3 is TGCGCCAGCAGTGGCGGACAGACCTACAATGAGCAGTTCTTC.

This clonotype was counted at least ten times. The chain links TRBV9 to TRBJ1-2, with TRBD1 matching 11 bases. Trimming removed 4 bases from V and 3 bases from J; junction bases left unmatched: 2. Germline V lookup: CDR1 SGDLS, CDR2 YYNGEE. This CDR3 is built from 14 residues. The DNA for the CDR3 is TGTGCCAGCAGCCTGGGACAGGGGGACTATGGCTACACCTTC. Encoded protein: CASSLGQGDYGYTF.

V is TRBV6-1 and J is TRBJ2-7; 7 nucleotides line up with TRBD2. Germline-derived CDR1 and CDR2 are MNHNS and SASEGT. The CDR3 sequence is 12 residues long. This CDR3 is CASSREGDDQYV. For the CDR3, the DNA is TGTGCCAGCAGTAGGGAGGGTGACGATCAGTACGTC.

As regards this clonotype: Germline is not matched at one junction end, which may reflect a read error. V is TRBV5-5 and J is TRBJ2-3; TRBD1 aligns across 9 bases. The CDR3 extends over 14 amino acids. The germline V gene encodes CDR1 SGHKS and CDR2 YYEKEE (reference sequence). In DNA form, the CDR3 reads TGTGCCGGCAGCATAGGACAGGGGCCAGATACGCAGTATTTT. It is translated as CAGSIGQGPDTQYF.

This chain joins TRBV20-1 and TRBJ2-7, with D perhaps TRBD2 (7 bases). Germline V gives CDR1 DFQATT, CDR2 SNEGSKA (reference sequence). With 4 bases removed from V and 6 bases from J, the gap between germline ends came to 16 bases. The CDR3 length is 13 residues. CDR3 residues: CSATGGLAAEQYF. In nucleotides, the CDR3 is TGCAGTGCTACCGGGGGGCTAGCCGCCGAGCAGTACTTC.

In its sample, this clonotype was seen many times. The V call is TRBV7-9, the J call TRBJ2-2, with D possibly matching TRBD2 (5 bases). This CDR3 region has 15 residues. The V end lost 2 bases, the J end lost 3 bases, and 10 bases lay between the germline ends. Germline V gene sequence: CDR1 SEHNR, CDR2 FQNEAQ (reference sequence). The CDR3 sequence is CASSLRLADTGELFF. The CDR3 DNA follows: TGTGCCAGCAGCTTAAGGCTAGCCGACACCGGGGAGCTGTTTTTT.

The genes are TRBV25-1 and TRBJ2-7, with D possibly matching TRBD1 (6 bases). V gave up 6 bases and J gave up 2 bases, with 11 bases separating them. The germline V gene has CDR1 MGHDK and CDR2 SYGVNS. The CDR3 is 13 amino acids. In DNA form, the CDR3 reads TGTGCCAGCAGCATGACAGGTACCTACGAGCAGTACTTC. It yields the protein CASSMTGTYEQYF.

This chain links TRBV5-1 with TRBJ1-2; D remains ambiguous. Per the germline V gene, CDR1 is SGHRS and CDR2 is YFSETQ. This CDR3 contains 14 residues. V was clipped by 3 bases and J by 2 bases, with 11 bases between them. CDR3 loop: CASSSPGENYGYTF. As DNA, the CDR3 is TGCGCCAGCAGCTCCCCGGGAGAAAACTATGGCTACACCTTC.

This clonotype has more than one count but fewer than ten. The rearrangement uses TRBV6-6 and TRBJ1-5; 9 nucleotides match TRBD1. The V gene's germline CDR1 is MNHNY and CDR2 SVGAGI (reference sequence). Trimming removed 5 bases from V and 7 bases from J; junction bases left unmatched: 12. The CDR3 loop spans 16 amino acids. The CDR3 protein is CASSAQGDRDGQPQHF. The CDR3 DNA sequence: TGTGCCAGCAGTGCTCAAGGGGACAGGGACGGCCAGCCCCAGCATTTT.

This clonotype was counted many times. The chain is built from TRBV5-1 and TRBJ2-1; maybe TRBD2 (6 bases). V dropped 0 bases and J dropped 4 bases, with 11 bases sitting between them. CDR3 length equals 15 residues. Looked up from germline, CDR1 is SGHRS and CDR2 is YFSETQ. The chain's CDR3 is CASSLALAEYNEQFF. The CDR3 bases are TGCGCCAGCAGCTTGGCTTTAGCGGAATACAATGAGCAGTTCTTC. Supplemented by reference TRBV5-1 and TRBJ2-1, the full variable domain reads KAGVTQTPRYLIKTRGQQVTLSCSPISGHRSVSWYQQTPGQGLQFLFEYFSETQRNKGNFPGRFSGRQFSNSRSEMNVSTLELGDSALYLCASSLALAEYNEQFFGPGTRLTVL.

This clonotype showed up just a few times. The V and J genes are TRBV7-3 and TRBJ1-1; D not resolved. Germline CDR1 SGHTA, CDR2 FQGTGA. V shed 2 bases and J shed 4 bases, with 17 bases lying between them. This CDR3 is built from 16 residues. CDR3: CASSLEAVLGGTEAFF. The CDR3 DNA sequence: TGTGCCAGCAGCTTAGAGGCAGTCTTAGGCGGCACTGAAGCTTTCTTT.

This clonotype was recorded a few times. The chain carries TRBV5-1 and TRBJ2-2; tentatively, D is TRBD1 (5 bases). The CDR3 sequence is 16 residues long. The V end lost 0 bases, the J end lost 0 bases, and 9 bases lay between the germline ends. Germline V gives CDR1 SGHRS, CDR2 YFSETQ. The CDR3 protein is CASSLALGANTGELFF. The CDR3, as DNA: TGCGCCAGCAGCTTGGCGTTAGGGGCGAACACCGGGGAGCTGTTTTTT.

This chain joins TRBV30 and TRBJ2-3; the D is unclear. CDR1 is GTSNPN and CDR2 is SVGIG in the germline V gene (reference sequence). V was shortened by 3 bases and J by 2 bases, with 3 bases between the two germline ends. The CDR3 totals 11 residues. The chain's CDR3 is CAWRDTDTQYF. The CDR3 nucleotides read TGTGCCTGGAGGGACACAGATACGCAGTATTTT.

This clonotype appeared a few times. The chain uses TRBV5-4 and TRBJ2-3; TRBD1 or TRBD2 may be the D gene (6 bases each). Looked up from germline, CDR1 is SGHNT and CDR2 is YYREEE (reference sequence). The CDR3 runs 14 residues. V dropped 1 base and J dropped 5 bases, with 11 bases sitting between them. The CDR3: CASSLIGGRDTQYF. The CDR3 DNA reads as TGTGCCAGCAGCTTGATAGGGGGGCGAGATACGCAGTATTTT.

The chain joins TRBV10-3 to TRBJ2-7; TRBD1 matches 7 bases. Germline V gene lookup returns CDR1 ENHRY and CDR2 SYGVKD. The CDR3 consists of 14 residues. With 0 bases clipped from V and 5 bases from J, the junction kept 4 bases outside the gene matches. CDR3 coding DNA: TGTGCCATCAGTGAGTCGACAGGGTTAAACGAGCAGTACTTC. Residues: CAISESTGLNEQYF.

This chain links TRBV20-1 with TRBJ2-7; D is uncertain. Trimming cost V 3 bases and J 4 bases, with 7 bases left between them. From germline, CDR1 is DFQATT and CDR2 SNEGSKA (reference sequence). This CDR3 region has 11 residues. The DNA for the CDR3 is TGCAGTGCTAGTAAGCAGTACGAGCAGTACGTC. It yields the protein CSASKQYEQYV.

A few counts support this clonotype. The chain is built from TRBV18 and TRBJ1-4, with D hard to call. CDR1 KGHSH and CDR2 LQKENI come from the germline V gene. This CDR3 comprises 13 residues. Deletions cut 3 bases from V and 5 bases from J, with 7 bases between. CDR3 sequence reads: CASSPVSNEKLFF. DNA for the CDR3: TGTGCCAGCTCACCCGTCTCAAATGAAAAACTGTTTTTT.

This clonotype has more than one count but fewer than ten. This chain connects TRBV28 to TRBJ1-5; D is unresolved. Germline V gives CDR1 MDHEN, CDR2 SYDVKM. The CDR3 runs to 14 residues. V lost 2 bases, J lost 7 bases, and 12 bases lay in between. The CDR3 spells CASSLGNRYQPQHF. The CDR3 region has the DNA TGTGCCAGCAGTTTAGGTAACCGATACCAGCCCCAGCATTTT.

Concerning this clonotype: The junction differs from germline at one of its ends, possibly a read error. The chain uses TRBV4-3 and TRBJ2-1; 9 nucleotides align to TRBD1. Germline CDR1 and CDR2: LGHNA and YSLEER. This CDR3 has 16 amino acids. The CDR3 protein is CASSPRTGTGYNEQLF. The CDR3 DNA reads as TGCGCCAGCAGCCCCAGAACCGGGACAGGGTACAATGAGCAGTTATTC.